This TCR beta chain appears in the sequencing data of a study of cytomegalovirus exposure and HLA in healthy donors. With regard to this clone: What it recognizes is unknown.

Per germline, CDR1 MNHEY and CDR2 SVGAGI. The CDR3 covers 14 residues. V lost 2 bases, J lost 7 bases, and 7 bases stayed unmatched. General study results and limits: Donor immune exposure was known only as CMV serostatus. The authors later found HLA-associated TCR beta chains more clonally expanded than equally common others. Reportedly, cytomegalovirus status was diagnosed with high sensitivity and specificity.

60 Vbeta and 13 Jbeta primers were used in PCR. Clones were read by immunoSEQ multiplex PCR, and TCRdb kept only the in-frame ones, dropping some. The sample table sets out approximately 120,000 clones. Input material: PBMCs. This chain links TRBV6-5 with TRBJ2-7; 8 nucleotides agree with TRBD2. The receptor was isolated from a young man in good health and CMV-seronegative. CDR3 sequence reads: CASSYPGGAGEQYF. The CDR3 DNA reads TGTGCCAGCAGTTACCCGGGAGGGGCTGGGGAGCAGTACTTC.